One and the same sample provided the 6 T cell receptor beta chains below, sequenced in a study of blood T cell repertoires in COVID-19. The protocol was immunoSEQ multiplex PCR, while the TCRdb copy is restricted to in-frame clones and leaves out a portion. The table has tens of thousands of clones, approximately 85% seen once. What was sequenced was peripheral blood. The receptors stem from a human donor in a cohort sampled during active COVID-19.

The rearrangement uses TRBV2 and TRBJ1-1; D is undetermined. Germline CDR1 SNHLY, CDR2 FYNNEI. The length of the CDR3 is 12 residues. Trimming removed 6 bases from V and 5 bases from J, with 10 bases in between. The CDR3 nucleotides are TGTGCCAGCAGCCCTAGGGAGACTGAAGCTTTCTTT. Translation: CASSPRETEAFF. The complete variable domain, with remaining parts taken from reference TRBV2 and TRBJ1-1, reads EPEVTQTPSHQVTQMGQEVILRCVPISNHLYFYWYRQILGQKVEFLVSFYNNEISEKSEIFDDQFSVERPDGSNFTLKIRSTKLEDSAMYFCASSPRETEAFFGQGTRLTVV.

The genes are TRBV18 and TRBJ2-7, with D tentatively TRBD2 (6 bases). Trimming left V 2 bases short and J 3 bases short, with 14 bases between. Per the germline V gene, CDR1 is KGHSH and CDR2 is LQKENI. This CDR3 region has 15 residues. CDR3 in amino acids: CASSPGGWGVYEQYF. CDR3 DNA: TGTGCCAGCTCACCAGGAGGGTGGGGGGTCTACGAGCAGTACTTC. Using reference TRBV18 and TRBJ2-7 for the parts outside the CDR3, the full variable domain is NAGVMQNPRHLVRRRGQEARLRCSPMKGHSHVYWYRQLPEEGLKFMVYLQKENIIDESGMPKERFSAEFPKEGPSILRIQQVVRGDSAAYFCASSPGGWGVYEQYFGPGTRLTVT.

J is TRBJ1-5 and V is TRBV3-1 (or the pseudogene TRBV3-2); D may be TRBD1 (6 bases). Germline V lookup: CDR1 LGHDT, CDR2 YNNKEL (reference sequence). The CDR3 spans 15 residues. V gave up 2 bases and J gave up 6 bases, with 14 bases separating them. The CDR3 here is CASSQTLQGTQPQHF. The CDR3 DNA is TGTGCCAGCAGCCAAACCCTACAGGGTACTCAGCCCCAGCATTTT.

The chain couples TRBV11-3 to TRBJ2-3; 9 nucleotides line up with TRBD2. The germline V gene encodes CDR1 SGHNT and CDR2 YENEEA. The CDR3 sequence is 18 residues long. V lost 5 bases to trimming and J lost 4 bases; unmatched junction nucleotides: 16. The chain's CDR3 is CASSPPRGVAGASDTQYF. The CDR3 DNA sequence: TGTGCCAGCAGCCCTCCTCGTGGCGTAGCGGGGGCTTCAGATACGCAGTATTTT.

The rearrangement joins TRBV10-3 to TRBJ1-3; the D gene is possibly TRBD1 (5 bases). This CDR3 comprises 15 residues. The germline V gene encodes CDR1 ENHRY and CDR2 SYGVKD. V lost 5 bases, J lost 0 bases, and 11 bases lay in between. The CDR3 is CAISPRDSSGNTIYF. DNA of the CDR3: TGTGCCATCAGTCCCAGGGATAGCTCTGGAAACACCATATATTTT.

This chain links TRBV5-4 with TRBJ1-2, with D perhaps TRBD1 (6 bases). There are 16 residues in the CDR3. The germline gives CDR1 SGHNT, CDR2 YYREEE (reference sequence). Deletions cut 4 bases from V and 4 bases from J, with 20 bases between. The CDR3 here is CASSREGGARVYGYTF. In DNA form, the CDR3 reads TGTGCCAGCAGCCGGGAGGGGGGGGCGAGGGTCTATGGCTACACCTTC. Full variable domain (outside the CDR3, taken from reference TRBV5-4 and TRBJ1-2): ETGVTQSPTHLIKTRGQQVTLRCSSQSGHNTVSWYQQALGQGPQFIFQYYREEENGRGNFPPRFSGLQFPNYSSELNVNALELDDSALYLCASSREGGARVYGYTFGSGTRLTVV.